This T cell receptor beta chain stems from a study of shared clonotypes between healthy human individuals. The study, taken as a whole, reports: Represented diversity, genetic and exposure-history alike, was limited by few donors.

The donor cohort consisted entirely of Caucasian adults residing in Nashville, Tennessee. Per the germline V gene, CDR1 is MDHEN and CDR2 is SYDVKM. V lost 6 bases to trimming and J lost 4 bases, with 18 bases between them. This CDR3 is 16 amino acids long. The method was immunoSEQ multiplex PCR; TCRdb's version includes in-frame clones alone and lacks a portion of them. The profile covers fewer than 850,000 clones, with more than 70% appearing a single time and 1.5% to 2% taken by the ten largest. On this clone itself: No antigen is known for it.

Sequencing was carried out using memory CD4+ T cells sorted from blood. Subset in this sample: CD45RA-negative fraction. The V and J genes are TRBV28 and TRBJ2-2; TRBD1 or TRBD2 may be the D gene (5 bases each). The receptor was isolated from a woman in her thirties in good health. The CDR3 sequence: CASSPARGTGTGELFF. The CDR3 bases are TGTGCCAGCAGCCCGGCCCGGGGCACGGGCACCGGGGAGCTGTTTTTT.